The clone carrying this TCR beta chain was detected a few times. The sample originates from a study of T-cell reconstitution after alpha-beta-depleted transplantation in children. Construction of the TCRbeta library involved unique molecular identifiers. TCRdb reanalysed the PCR reads using MiXCR and keeps one entry per CDR3 protein. The table lists roughly 200,000 distinct CDR3 sequences, around 9.5% of them singletons. Sequences were derived from PBMCs from the stem cell graft donor, sampled from the stem cell graft. The clonotype originates from a human donor who donated a stem cell graft to a child with acute lymphoblastic leukemia.

CDR3 sequence (DNA): TGTGCCAGCAGCTTCACGGGACAGGCCGGTCAGCCCCAGCATTTT. Protein: CASSFTGQAGQPQHF. The rearrangement joins TRBV5-5 to TRBJ1-5, with 8 bases fitting TRBD1. Trimming cost V 2 bases and J 6 bases; bases outside gene matches: 7. The germline CDR1 and CDR2 sequences are SGHKS and YYEKEE (reference sequence). There are 15 residues in the CDR3.